This TCR beta chain was sequenced during a study of Tregs in tolerant kidney transplant recipients. Study findings and constraints: Few patients were studied, so findings need validation in larger groups.

A note on this clone: Its antigen is not known. From the germline J gene comes the end of the CDR3, since the read stops 3 residues before it.

Sequencing was performed with immunoSEQ multiplex PCR; in TCRdb, only in-frame clones are kept and a portion is missing. The sample table includes over 45,000 clones. Germline values: CDR1 SGHKS, CDR2 YYEKEE (reference sequence). The CDR3 sequence is 13 residues long. Germline trimming cut 0 bases from V and 7 bases from J; bases unmatched to any gene: 1. The sequence came from a human donor who received a combined kidney and bone marrow transplant. Source: CD4+ T cells from blood, taken before the transplant. This rearrangement joins TRBV5-5 to TRBJ1-2; 9 bases are a match to TRBD1. Partial CDR3 DNA: TGTGCCAGCAGCTTGGGACAGGGGGGTGGC. It is translated as CASSLGQGGG. The full CDR3 sequence reads CASSLGQGGGYTF.